Listed below are T cell receptor beta chains from one sample, sequenced in a study of OX40 agonist ivuxolimab in advanced cancers. Sequenced by immunoSEQ multiplex PCR; TCRdb stores in-frame clones only, minus some. The sample has 60,000 to 85,000 clones, over 85% seen once. The sequences come from CD4+ or CD8+ T cells sorted from blood, collected in a trial of the OX40 agonist ivuxolimab. These receptors all stem from an adult with an advanced solid tumor such as melanoma, head and neck, liver or kidney cancer. Each CDR3 is given with its conserved first and last residue. The D gene is left open where the match is weak. Expanded clones get a size class; other rows say once, few or many, or leave the size out.

D,V,size,J,CDR3,DNA
TRBD2,TRBV10-2,once,TRBJ2-3,CASSEPQREGRSDTQYF,TGCGCCAGCAGTGAACCCCAGCGGGAGGGCCGCTCAGATACGCAGTATTTT
.,TRBV19,.,TRBJ2-5,CASSLTGETQYF,TGTGCCAGTAGCCTGACAGGAGAGACCCAGTACTTC
.,TRBV6-5,.,TRBJ1-1,CASSYSSSYNTEAFF,TGTGCCAGCAGTTACTCAAGCAGTTATAACACTGAAGCTTTCTTT
TRBD2,TRBV30,.,TRBJ2-7,CAWSRLAGGNEQYF,TGTGCCTGGAGTAGGCTAGCGGGAGGAAACGAGCAGTACTTC
.,TRBV7-2,.,TRBJ1-4,CASSQRPGLGATNEKLFF,TGTGCCAGCAGCCAACGGCCCGGGTTGGGTGCAACTAATGAAAAACTGTTTTTT
.,TRBV7-2,.,TRBJ2-5,CASRAGFGETQYF,TGTGCCAGCAGAGCAGGGTTTGGGGAGACCCAGTACTTC
.,TRBV6-1,.,TRBJ1-1,CASSSPRWTEAFF,TGTGCCAGCAGCTCTCCTCGTTGGACTGAAGCTTTCTTT
TRBD2,TRBV4-3,.,TRBJ2-1,CASSQAIAGDPYNEQFF,TGCGCCAGCAGCCAAGCCATAGCGGGAGACCCCTACAATGAGCAGTTCTTC
TRBD1,TRBV19,.,TRBJ1-5,CASSIQTGSRNQPQHF,TGTGCCAGTAGTATCCAGACAGGGTCGCGCAATCAGCCCCAGCATTTT
TRBD1,TRBV13,.,TRBJ2-2,CASSSRQGSGELFF,TGTGCCAGCAGCTCCCGACAGGGCTCCGGGGAGCTGTTTTTT
TRBD2,TRBV7-2,.,TRBJ2-7,CASSLQGGDYEQYF,TGTGCCAGCAGCTTGCAGGGAGGGGACTACGAGCAGTACTTC
TRBD1,TRBV2,.,TRBJ2-1,CATGQANFYNEQFF,TGTGCCACGGGACAGGCTAACTTTTACAATGAGCAGTTCTTC
.,TRBV6-1,.,TRBJ2-3,CASSDLGDSTDTQYF,TGTGCCAGCAGTGATCTGGGGGATAGCACAGATACGCAGTATTTT
.,TRBV5-5,.,TRBJ2-7,CASSLTAEISYEQYF,TGTGCCAGCAGCTTGACAGCTGAAATCTCCTACGAGCAGTACTTC
.,TRBV5-4,few,TRBJ2-6,CASSFKVQGAGANVLTF,TGTGCCAGCAGCTTTAAGGTCCAAGGTGCTGGGGCCAACGTCCTGACTTTC
.,TRBV18,.,TRBJ1-1,CASSPQEVGTEAFF,TGTGCCAGCTCACCACAGGAGGTAGGCACTGAAGCTTTCTTT
.,TRBV30,.,TRBJ2-6,CAWSLDNGANVLTF,TGTGCCTGGAGTCTAGATAATGGGGCCAACGTCCTGACTTTC
.,TRBV30,.,TRBJ2-3,CAWSVSISPGTSTDTQYF,TGTGCCTGGAGTGTATCCATATCACCGGGGACTAGCACAGATACGCAGTATTTT
TRBD1,TRBV27,.,TRBJ2-7,CASKPSTGTSSYEQYF,TGTGCCAGCAAACCCTCGACAGGGACGAGCTCCTACGAGCAGTACTTC
.,TRBV5-1,.,TRBJ2-5,CASREGQEPTQYF,TGCGCCAGCAGGGAAGGCCAAGAGCCGACCCAGTACTTC
.,TRBV7-3,.,TRBJ2-2,CASSLIPGAKNTGELFF,TGTGCCAGCAGCTTAATACCAGGGGCTAAGAACACCGGGGAGCTGTTTTTT
.,TRBV7-2,.,TRBJ2-2,CASSFGRGQANTGELFF,TGTGCCAGCAGCTTTGGGCGGGGCCAAGCGAACACCGGGGAGCTGTTTTTT
TRBD1,TRBV7-9,.,TRBJ1-2,CASSLAGTGNYGYTF,TGTGCCAGCAGCTTAGCCGGGACAGGGAACTATGGCTACACCTTC
.,TRBV5-1,once,TRBJ1-4,CASSPPTSTNEKLFF,TGCGCCAGCAGCCCCCCTACCTCAACTAATGAAAAACTGTTTTTT
.,TRBV9,.,TRBJ2-1,CASSVVAFGYEQFF,TGTGCCAGCAGCGTAGTAGCCTTCGGCTATGAGCAGTTCTTC
.,TRBV5-1,.,TRBJ1-2,CASSLGAETYGYTF,TGCGCCAGCAGCTTGGGCGCAGAGACCTATGGCTACACCTTC
TRBD1,TRBV5-4,.,TRBJ1-5,CASSRDRLNQPQHF,TGTGCCAGCAGCAGGGACAGGCTCAATCAGCCCCAGCATTTT
.,TRBV29-1,.,TRBJ2-7,CSVETTSYEQYF,TGCAGCGTTGAGACTACTTCCTACGAGCAGTACTTC
.,TRBV27,.,TRBJ2-5,CASSPAGQYQETQYF,TGTGCCAGCAGTCCCGCCGGACAGTACCAAGAGACCCAGTACTTC
.,TRBV7-9,.,TRBJ2-3,CASSLSGAPTQYF,TGTGCCAGCAGCTTGTCAGGGGCCCCCACGCAGTATTTT
TRBD1,TRBV28,.,TRBJ1-5,CASISSGTGSDQPQHF,TGTGCCAGCATCTCCAGTGGGACAGGGAGCGATCAGCCCCAGCATTTT
TRBD1,TRBV9,once,TRBJ2-1,CASSVGQGFYNEQFF,TGTGCCAGCAGCGTCGGACAGGGCTTTTACAATGAGCAGTTCTTC
.,TRBV18,once,TRBJ2-7,CASSPPTPVNDEQYF,TGTGCCAGCTCACCACCGACTCCGGTAAACGACGAGCAGTACTTC
.,TRBV2,.,TRBJ2-7,CASSNRFEQYF,TGTGCCAGCAGTAACAGGTTCGAGCAGTACTTC
TRBD1,TRBV18,.,TRBJ2-1,CASSPPGQGVGNEQFF,TGTGCCAGCTCACCACCGGGACAGGGGGTCGGGAATGAGCAGTTCTTC
.,TRBV10-3,.,TRBJ1-1,CAIRSAGEAFF,TGTGCCATCAGGTCTGCAGGGGAGGCTTTCTTT
.,TRBV28,once,TRBJ1-6,CASSPSGGSSYNSPLHF,TGTGCCAGCAGTCCCTCCGGGGGGAGCTCCTATAATTCACCCCTCCACTTT
.,TRBV19,few,TRBJ1-2,CASSREDSEHYGYTF,TGTGCCAGTAGTAGAGAGGACAGCGAACACTATGGCTACACCTTC
TRBD1,TRBV6-4,.,TRBJ1-3,CASSENPWTGGNTIYF,TGTGCCAGCAGTGAGAATCCCTGGACAGGTGGAAACACCATATATTTT
TRBD2,TRBV5-1,once,TRBJ2-1,CASSLASVSGSSSTEQFF,TGCGCCAGCAGCTTGGCCAGTGTTAGCGGGAGCTCTTCAACTGAGCAGTTCTTC
TRBD1,TRBV19,.,TRBJ1-4,CASSLGTGLSTNEKLFF,TGTGCCAGTTCTCTCGGGACAGGGCTTTCAACTAATGAAAAACTGTTTTTT
.,TRBV18,.,TRBJ1-5,CASSPKDDQPQHF,TGTGCCAGCTCACCAAAAGATGATCAGCCCCAGCATTTT
TRBD1,TRBV7-9,.,TRBJ2-3,CASSSTGGGGTDTQYF,TGTGCCAGCAGCTCGACAGGGGGCGGAGGCACAGATACGCAGTATTTT
.,TRBV19,.,TRBJ1-1,CASSIVPGPGTEAFF,TGTGCCAGTAGTATAGTGCCCGGCCCGGGGACTGAAGCTTTCTTT
.,TRBV6-1,once,TRBJ1-5,CASIDGYSNQPQHF,TGTGCCAGCATAGACGGATATAGCAATCAGCCCCAGCATTTT
.,TRBV21-1,.,TRBJ2-1,CASSSSGRDEQFF,TGTGCCAGCAGCTCTAGCGGGAGGGATGAGCAGTTCTTC
.,TRBV9,once,TRBJ2-7,CASSGTAESYEQYF,TGTGCCAGCAGCGGAACGGCAGAGTCCTACGAGCAGTACTTC
.,TRBV21-1,.,TRBJ2-3,CASSKTGLAGVSRDTQYF,TGTGCCAGCAGCAAAACCGGACTAGCGGGAGTTTCGAGAGATACGCAGTATTTT
.,TRBV28,.,TRBJ1-2,CASSGGNYGYTF,TGTGCCAGCAGTGGGGGTAACTATGGCTACACCTTC
.,TRBV27,.,TRBJ1-2,CASSLDPPSVYGYTF,TGTGCCAGCAGTTTAGACCCTCCGAGCGTCTATGGCTACACCTTC
TRBD2,TRBV30,.,TRBJ2-5,CAWSVKAGGMRKTQYF,TGTGCCTGGAGTGTCAAAGCGGGGGGGATGAGAAAGACCCAGTACTTC
.,TRBV11-2,.,TRBJ2-1,CASSLFPFQFF,TGTGCCAGCAGCTTATTCCCATTCCAGTTCTTC